This entry describes one T cell receptor beta chain. This record belongs to a study of blood T cell repertoires in COVID-19. Study-level background: The United States, Italy and Spain supplied acute and convalescent COVID-19 samples. Nucleic acid was either cDNA or gDNA, and it came from T cells, B-cell-depleted T cells, or PBMCs.

V gave up 3 bases and J gave up 1 base; unmatched junction bases: 6. The CDR3 length is 15 residues. CDR1 MDHEN and CDR2 SYDVKM come from the germline V gene. Authors' processing steps: Reference gene primers were amplified, and this amplification served to estimate nucleated cell counts. The protocol was immunoSEQ multiplex PCR, while the TCRdb copy is restricted to in-frame clones and leaves out a portion. The V and J calls and the clone size are those of that table, but D and trimming were determined from the DNA. The sample comprises 50,000 to 70,000 clones, around nine tenths of which are singletons, and about 9.3% rests with the top ten.

Sequenced material: peripheral blood. The chain employs TRBV28 and TRBJ2-7; 7 bases map to TRBD2. This receptor was taken from a woman aged 80 or over with active COVID-19. The CDR3 region is CASSFRGGISYEQYF. The CDR3 bases are TGTGCCAGCAGTTTTCGCGGGGGTATATCCTACGAGCAGTACTTC.